One and the same sample provided the 30 T cell receptor beta chains below, sequenced in a study of PD-L1 blockade in urothelial cancer. Clones were read by immunoSEQ multiplex PCR, and TCRdb kept only the in-frame ones, dropping some. In the table there are roughly 120,000 clones, roughly 89% of which are singletons. The time point denotes: peripheral blood 6 weeks after treatment start. This specimen consisted of PBMCs, obtained around atezolizumab (anti-PD-L1) treatment. The receptors here all came from a man aged 55 to 70 with urothelial cancer.

This rearrangement joins TRBV30 to TRBJ1-1, with D maybe TRBD1 (5 bases). There are 13 residues in the CDR3. CDR1 and CDR2 (germline): GTSNPN, SVGIG (reference sequence). Trimming took off 3 bases at V and 1 base at J, with 9 bases between the two ends. The CDR3 region has the DNA TGTGCCTGGAGAGGGGCCCCGAACACTGAAGCTTTCTTT. This gives the protein CAWRGAPNTEAFF.

The chain joins TRBV5-4 to TRBJ2-5; 12 positions agree with TRBD2. The CDR3 totals 16 residues. Germline trimming cut 4 bases from V and 5 bases from J; bases unmatched to any gene: 9. Per germline, CDR1 SGHNT and CDR2 YYREEE (reference sequence). In nucleotides, the CDR3 is TGTGCCAGCAGCCCCGGACTAGCGGGACCGCGGGAGACCCAGTACTTC. Its translation is CASSPGLAGPRETQYF.

The chain recombines TRBV9 with TRBJ2-2, with 8 nucleotides matching TRBD2. CDR3 length: 15 residues. V shed 3 bases and J 0 bases; nucleotides not matched to a gene: 1. Germline V gene sequence: CDR1 SGDLS, CDR2 YYNGEE. The CDR3: CASSDGGANTGELFF. In DNA form, the CDR3 reads TGTGCCAGCAGCGACGGGGGGGCGAACACCGGGGAGCTGTTTTTT.

The chain carries TRBV6-5 and TRBJ1-2; no definite D call. V was shortened by 0 bases and J by 0 bases, with 5 bases between the two germline ends. Germline V lookup: CDR1 MNHEY, CDR2 SVGAGI. CDR3 length: 14 residues. This CDR3 reads CASSYSSANYGYTF. CDR3 sequence (DNA): TGTGCCAGCAGTTACTCTTCAGCTAACTATGGCTACACCTTC.

The chain has TRBV6-1 and TRBJ2-1; 12 nucleotides match TRBD2. This CDR3 contains 15 residues. Germline V gene sequence: CDR1 MNHNS, CDR2 SASEGT. Trimming removed 2 bases from V and 9 bases from J; junction bases left unmatched: 5. CDR3 residues: CASSEILAGGTEQFF. In nucleotides, the CDR3 is TGTGCCAGCAGTGAAATCCTAGCGGGAGGGACTGAGCAGTTCTTC.

V gene TRBV6-5 combines with J gene TRBJ1-1, with D hard to call. Deletions cut 4 bases from V and 1 base from J, with 16 bases between. The CDR3 loop spans 16 amino acids. Looked up from germline, CDR1 is MNHEY and CDR2 is SVGAGI. The CDR3 here is CASSFSGDSRNTEAFF. The DNA for the CDR3 is TGTGCCAGCAGTTTCTCGGGAGACTCCAGGAACACTGAAGCTTTCTTT.

The V call is TRBV27, the J call TRBJ2-2; 8 bases match TRBD2. Germline V gene sequence: CDR1 MNHEY, CDR2 SMNVEV (reference sequence). The CDR3 totals 13 residues. Germline trimming cut 3 bases from V and 7 bases from J; bases unmatched to any gene: 1. CDR3 residues: CASSFGGVGELFF. DNA of the CDR3: TGTGCCAGCAGTTTCGGGGGGGTCGGGGAGCTGTTTTTT.

The chain carries TRBV5-1 and TRBJ1-2, with 9 nucleotides matching TRBD1. The V segment lost 4 bases and the J segment 6 bases; nucleotides outside the gene matches: 4. Germline CDR1 is SGHRS and CDR2 is YFSETQ. The CDR3 sequence is 13 residues long. The CDR3 reads CASSEQGADGYTF. The CDR3 bases are TGCGCCAGCAGCGAACAGGGGGCTGATGGCTACACCTTC.

This chain joins TRBV9 and TRBJ2-3; the match to TRBD2 covers 11 bases. There are 16 residues in the CDR3. V shed 0 bases and J 7 bases; nucleotides not matched to a gene: 7. The germline gives CDR1 SGDLS, CDR2 YYNGEE. CDR3 in DNA: TGTGCCAGCAGCGTAGGTACTAGCGGGGGTGTCCATACGCAGTATTTT. Translated: CASSVGTSGGVHTQYF. Together with reference TRBV9 and TRBJ2-3, the CDR3 gives the full variable domain: DSGVTQTPKHLITATGQRVTLRCSPRSGDLSVYWYQQSLDQGLQFLIQYYNGEERAKGNILERFSAQQFPDLHSELNLSSLELGDSALYFCASSVGTSGGVHTQYFGPGTRLTVL.

The chain employs TRBV6-1 and TRBJ2-5; TRBD1 matches at 9 bases. The CDR3 is 15 amino acids. J was trimmed by 5 bases and V by 6 bases; bases with no gene match: 10. Per germline, CDR1 MNHNS and CDR2 SASEGT. CDR3: CASRENTGGEETQYF. The CDR3 bases are TGTGCCAGCAGGGAAAATACAGGGGGCGAGGAGACCCAGTACTTC.

The V gene is TRBV4-2, the J gene TRBJ2-1; 14 bases fit TRBD2. In germline, CDR1 is LGHNA, CDR2 YNFKEQ. The CDR3 is 17 amino acids. With V trimmed by 4 bases and J by 4 bases, 6 bases remained unmatched. The CDR3 nucleotides read TGTGCCAGCAGCCTCGGGACTAGCGGGAGTTCATACAATGAGCAGTTCTTC. Amino acids: CASSLGTSGSSYNEQFF.

The rearrangement joins TRBV7-3 to TRBJ2-1; 7 bases match TRBD2. The V and J ends lost 2 bases and 7 bases, in that order; junction bases with no gene match: 5. Germline-derived CDR1 and CDR2 are SGHTA and FQGTGA. CDR3 length: 14 residues. The CDR3 region is CASSLSGGWNEQFF. In DNA form, the CDR3 reads TGTGCCAGCAGCTTATCCGGGGGGTGGAATGAGCAGTTCTTC. Together with reference TRBV7-3 and TRBJ2-1, the CDR3 gives the full variable domain: GAGVSQTPSNKVTEKGKYVELRCDPISGHTALYWYRQSLGQGPEFLIYFQGTGAADDSGLPNDRFFAVRPEGSVSTLKIQRTERGDSAVYLCASSLSGGWNEQFFGPGTRLTVL.

The V and J genes are TRBV27 and TRBJ1-3; 7 bases line up with TRBD1. The CDR3 runs 15 residues. The germline gives CDR1 MNHEY, CDR2 SMNVEV (reference sequence). J lost 2 bases, V lost 5 bases, and 6 bases had no gene match. CDR3 region: CASSLRQGTGNTIYF. The CDR3 region has the DNA TGTGCCAGCAGTCTACGACAGGGCACTGGAAACACCATATATTTT.

The gene calls are TRBV6-8 and TRBJ2-1, with 12 bases lining up with TRBD1. Trimming took 0 bases from V and 4 from J; bases not matched to a gene: 22. Germline CDR1 and CDR2: MNHGY and SAAAGT. The CDR3 covers 23 residues. The chain's CDR3 is CASSYSPSRDRGLFSWAYNEQFF. CDR3 nucleotides: TGTGCCAGCAGTTACTCACCTTCCCGGGACAGGGGGCTGTTTTCCTGGGCTTACAATGAGCAGTTCTTC.

This clone was picked up a small number of times. V usage is TRBV4-2 and J usage is TRBJ1-1, with D perhaps matching TRBD1 (5 bases). V was cut by 1 base and J by 5 bases, with 11 bases left in between. Germline CDR1 is LGHNA and CDR2 is YNFKEQ. CDR3 length: 14 residues. The CDR3 DNA reads as TGTGCCAGCAGCCAAGGGGGCGCTGAGACTGAAGCTTTCTTT. Its translation: CASSQGGAETEAFF.

V usage is TRBV28 and J usage is TRBJ2-5; 12 bases are a match to TRBD2. Per the germline V gene, CDR1 is MDHEN and CDR2 is SYDVKM. CDR3 length equals 14 residues. With V trimmed by 6 bases and J by 5 bases, 4 bases remained unmatched. The CDR3 DNA sequence: TGTGCCAGCAGGGCTAGCGGGGGGGGTGAGACCCAGTACTTC. It is translated as CASRASGGGETQYF.

This chain connects TRBV4-2 to TRBJ2-1; tentatively, D is TRBD2 (5 bases). The V end was cut by 4 bases, the J end by 6 bases, with 10 bases between. Germline CDR1 reads LGHNA; CDR2 reads YNFKEQ. This CDR3 is built from 13 residues. In DNA form, the CDR3 reads TGTGCCAGCAGCCCCCTTCGGGGCAATGAGCAGTTCTTC. The encoded protein is CASSPLRGNEQFF.

The genes are TRBV5-1 and TRBJ2-1; tentatively, D is TRBD2 (5 bases). This CDR3 has 15 residues. CDR1 SGHRS and CDR2 YFSETQ come from the germline V gene. V gave up 6 bases and J gave up 0 bases, with 13 bases separating them. For the CDR3, the DNA is TGCGCCAGCATATACGGGGAAAGCTCCTACAATGAGCAGTTCTTC. Amino acid sequence: CASIYGESSYNEQFF.

The rearrangement links TRBV29-1 to TRBJ1-4, with 8 bases matching TRBD1. CDR3 length equals 16 residues. V lost 5 bases, J lost 0 bases, and 8 bases stayed unmatched. Germline V gene data show CDR1 as SQVTM and CDR2 as ANQGSEA. CDR3 protein: CSVLGTGSPTNEKLFF. DNA for the CDR3: TGCAGCGTTCTCGGGACAGGATCTCCAACTAATGAAAAACTGTTTTTT.

This chain connects TRBV28 to TRBJ2-5; D is perhaps TRBD1 (6 bases). CDR1 and CDR2 (germline): MDHEN, SYDVKM. CDR3 size: 14 residues. Trimming left V 6 bases short and J 3 bases short, with 14 bases between. The CDR3 coding sequence is TGTGCCAGCAGGCCACTGGCAGGGGAAGAGACCCAGTACTTC. Encoded protein: CASRPLAGEETQYF.

The chain recombines TRBV11-3 with TRBJ1-6, with 9 nucleotides matching TRBD1. CDR3 length: 15 amino acids. Germline V gives CDR1 SGHNT, CDR2 YENEEA. V was clipped by 3 bases and J by 7 bases; unmatched bases: 4. Here the CDR3 reads CASSFDRGINSPLHF. For the CDR3, the DNA is TGTGCCAGCAGCTTCGACAGGGGGATCAATTCACCCCTCCACTTT.

This chain links TRBV11-1 with TRBJ2-7; weak D call: TRBD2 (5 bases). The CDR3 runs 14 residues. V was cut by 5 bases and J by 5 bases, with 16 bases left in between. Germline CDR1 reads SGHAT; CDR2 reads FQDESV (reference sequence). The CDR3 is CASSALRALDEQYF. As DNA, the CDR3 is TGTGCCAGCAGCGCGTTGAGGGCTTTAGACGAGCAGTACTTC.

The J gene is TRBJ2-5, the V gene TRBV5-1; tentative D call: TRBD1 (5 bases). The CDR3 runs to 13 residues. V lost 5 bases and J 1 base, leaving 9 bases between the germline ends. Germline V gene sequence: CDR1 SGHRS, CDR2 YFSETQ. The CDR3 region has the DNA TGCGCCAGCAGACAGGTGGCCCAAGAGACCCAGTACTTC. Its protein is CASRQVAQETQYF.

This clone is a singleton in its sample. V is TRBV6-1 and J is TRBJ2-7, with 12 positions matching TRBD2. This CDR3 has 16 residues. In germline, CDR1 is MNHNS, CDR2 SASEGT. V lost 0 bases to trimming and J lost 4 bases; unmatched junction nucleotides: 4. CDR3 in DNA: TGTGCCAGCAGTGAAGCGGGGCTAGCGGGGGGGTACGAGCAGTACTTC. Amino acid sequence: CASSEAGLAGGYEQYF.

The rearrangement links TRBV28 to TRBJ1-2, with D possibly being TRBD1 (6 bases). The germline CDR1 and CDR2 sequences are MDHEN and SYDVKM. This CDR3 has 15 amino acids. V was pared by 3 bases and J by 1 base, with 12 bases between. CDR3 sequence (DNA): TGTGCCAGCAGTTTTGAGGGGGACCATAACTATGGCTACACCTTC. It yields the protein CASSFEGDHNYGYTF.

The chain uses TRBV10-2 and TRBJ2-2, with 9 bases that match TRBD1. Germline trimming cut 8 bases from V and 0 bases from J; bases unmatched to any gene: 4. The CDR3 sequence is 15 residues long. Germline CDR1 and CDR2: WSHSY and SAAADI. CDR3: CASQTGGANTGELFF. For the CDR3, the DNA is TGCGCCAGCCAAACAGGGGGCGCGAACACCGGGGAGCTGTTTTTT.

V usage is TRBV7-9 and J usage is TRBJ1-2, with D possibly matching TRBD1 (5 bases). The V and J ends lost 5 bases and 4 bases respectively, with 14 bases between them. This CDR3 comprises 14 residues. CDR1 SEHNR and CDR2 FQNEAQ come from the germline V gene (reference sequence). The CDR3 is CASSQGQGTYGYTF. CDR3 nucleotides: TGTGCCAGCAGCCAAGGGCAGGGCACCTATGGCTACACCTTC.

This clone was detected a few times. The V gene is TRBV5-6, the J gene TRBJ2-6; D gene unclear. The V and J ends lost 1 base and 4 bases respectively, with 6 bases between them. The CDR3 spans 14 residues. CDR1 is SGHDT, CDR2 YYEEEE, per germline. CDR3 sequence (DNA): TGTGCCAGCAGCTTGATTTCAGGGGCCAACGTCCTGACTTTC. Residues: CASSLISGANVLTF.

The chain carries TRBV9 and TRBJ1-1; D might be TRBD1 (6 bases). CDR3 length: 16 amino acids. Deletions cut 3 bases from V and 3 bases from J, with 18 bases between. Germline V gene data show CDR1 as SGDLS and CDR2 as YYNGEE. CDR3 in DNA: TGTGCCAGCAGCGACGCGTCAGGGGAGAGGTACACTGAAGCTTTCTTT. Amino acid sequence: CASSDASGERYTEAFF.

The rearrangement uses TRBV5-5 and TRBJ1-4; D ambiguous. V was cut by 3 bases and J by 8 bases, with 11 bases left in between. The CDR3 spans 13 residues. CDR1 is SGHKS, CDR2 YYEKEE, per germline (reference sequence). In DNA, the CDR3 is TGTGCCAGCAGCTCGGTGACGAGGGAAAAACTGTTTTTT. This sequence encodes CASSSVTREKLFF.